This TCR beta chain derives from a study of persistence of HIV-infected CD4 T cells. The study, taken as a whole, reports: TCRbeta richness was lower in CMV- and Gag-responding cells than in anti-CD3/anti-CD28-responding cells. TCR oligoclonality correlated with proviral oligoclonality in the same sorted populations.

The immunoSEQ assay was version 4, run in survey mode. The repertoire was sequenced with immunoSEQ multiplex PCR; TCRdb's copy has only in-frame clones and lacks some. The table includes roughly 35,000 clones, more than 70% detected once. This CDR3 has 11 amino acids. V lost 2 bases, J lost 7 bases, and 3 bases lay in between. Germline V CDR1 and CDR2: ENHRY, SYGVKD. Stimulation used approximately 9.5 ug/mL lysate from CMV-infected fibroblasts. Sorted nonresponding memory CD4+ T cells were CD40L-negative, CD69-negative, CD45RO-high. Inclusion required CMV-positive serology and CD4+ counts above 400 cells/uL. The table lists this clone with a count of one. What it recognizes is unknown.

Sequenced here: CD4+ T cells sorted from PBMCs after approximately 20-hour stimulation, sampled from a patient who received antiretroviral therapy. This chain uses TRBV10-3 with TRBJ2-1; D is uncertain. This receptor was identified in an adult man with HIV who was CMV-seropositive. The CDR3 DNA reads TGTGCCATCAGTGAGCGGAATGAGCAGTTCTTC. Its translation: CAISERNEQFF.